Below, 24 T cell receptor beta chains from the same sample are listed, as sequenced in a study of early T cells in non-severe SARS-CoV-2 infection. A single record per CDR3 protein comes from TCRdb applying MiXCR to the 5' RACE reads. This sample carries more than 45,000 distinct CDR3 sequences, less than 15% of them seen once, and the ten largest clones take approximately 10%. Sequenced input: whole blood. The receptors originated from an adult who was a healthcare worker with PCR-confirmed SARS-CoV-2 infection or an uninfected control (not recorded which).

The sample holds many counts of this clonotype. This chain connects TRBV5-5 to TRBJ2-7; 12 nucleotides line up with TRBD2. The CDR3 consists of 15 residues. Germline V gene lookup returns CDR1 SGHKS and CDR2 YYEKEE (reference sequence). V trimming: 1 base; J trimming: 6 bases; junction bases outside the gene matches: 5. CDR3 DNA: TGTGCCAGCAGCTTGCTAGCGGGAGGGCCGGTCGAGCAGTACTTC. Encoded protein: CASSLLAGGPVEQYF.

This clonotype was seen at least ten times. This sequence joins TRBV9 and TRBJ1-1; D is perhaps TRBD1 (5 bases). Germline V lookup: CDR1 SGDLS, CDR2 YYNGEE. The CDR3 totals 16 residues. V lost 4 bases and J 1 base, leaving 17 bases between the germline ends. The CDR3 sequence is CASSPSTLGRNTEAFF. In nucleotides, the CDR3 is TGTGCCAGCAGCCCCTCAACGCTGGGGCGGAACACTGAAGCTTTCTTT.

This chain links TRBV7-8 with TRBJ2-7; 7 positions agree with TRBD2. Per germline, CDR1 SGHVS and CDR2 FQNEAQ. Unmatched junction bases numbered 4, after V lost 2 bases and J lost 3 bases. CDR3 length: 14 amino acids. The DNA of the CDR3 is TGTGCCAGCAGCTTACTTGGCGGGGGCTACGAGCAGTACTTC. Its translation: CASSLLGGGYEQYF. Combining the CDR3 with reference TRBV7-8 and TRBJ2-7 gives the whole variable domain GAGVSQSPRYKVAKRGQDVALRCDPISGHVSLFWYQQALGQGPEFLTYFQNEAQLDKSGLPSDRFFAERPEGSVSTLKIQRTQQEDSAVYLCASSLLGGGYEQYFGPGTRLTVT.

This clonotype turned up a few times. This chain links TRBV3-1 with TRBJ1-2, with D possibly being TRBD1 (5 bases). The CDR3 length is 14 residues. Germline CDR1 and CDR2: LGHDT and YNNKEL (reference sequence). Trimming pared 8 bases from V and 1 base from J, leaving 14 bases between. CDR3 sequence: CASGRQTFNYGYTF. The CDR3 bases are TGTGCCAGCGGACGACAGACATTTAACTATGGCTACACCTTC.

The chain carries TRBV6-1 and TRBJ1-5; 9 bases are shared with TRBD1. The germline V gene encodes CDR1 MNHNS and CDR2 SASEGT. CDR3 length equals 15 residues. V trimming: 6 bases; J trimming: 1 base; junction bases outside the gene matches: 4. The CDR3 reads CASSRDRASNQPQHF. The CDR3 region has the DNA TGTGCCAGCAGCCGGGACAGGGCGAGCAATCAGCCCCAGCATTTT.

The sample holds many counts of this clonotype. The rearrangement joins TRBV29-1 to TRBJ2-1, with TRBD2 matching over 15 bases. The CDR3 is 17 residues long. CDR1 SQVTM and CDR2 ANQGSEA come from the germline V gene. Unmatched junction bases numbered 3, after V lost 3 bases and J lost 0 bases. This CDR3 is CSVEGTSGGSSYNEQFF. CDR3 sequence (DNA): TGCAGCGTTGAGGGGACTAGCGGGGGGTCCTCCTACAATGAGCAGTTCTTC.

This chain connects TRBV6-5 to TRBJ2-1, with D uncertain. This CDR3 region has 14 residues. CDR1 and CDR2 from the germline V gene are MNHEY and SVGAGI. With 0 bases removed from V and 6 bases from J, the gap between germline ends came to 9 bases. Here the CDR3 reads CASSYSYSFNEQFF. As DNA, the CDR3 is TGTGCCAGCAGTTACTCGTACAGCTTCAATGAGCAGTTCTTC.

This chain connects TRBV12-3 or TRBV12-4 to TRBJ2-4; the D call may be TRBD1 or TRBD2 (5 bases each). The germline V and J ends were trimmed by 4 bases and 7 bases, with 17 bases remaining between them. CDR3 length: 15 residues. CDR3: CASSSTTGTENIQYF. CDR3 in DNA: TGTGCCAGCAGTTCGACGACCGGGACCGAGAACATTCAGTACTTC.

This clonotype was found many times. The CDR3 spells CSAKRSAGYSGNTIYF. The CDR3, as DNA: TGCAGTGCGAAGAGGTCGGCAGGCTACTCTGGAAACACCATATATTTT. This chain connects TRBV20-1 to TRBJ1-3; no reliable D call. Germline CDR1 reads DFQATT; CDR2 reads SNEGSKA (reference sequence). The CDR3 runs 16 residues. The germline V and J ends were trimmed by 6 bases and 0 bases, with 18 bases remaining between them.

This clonotype was seen repeatedly, ten times or more. The chain joins TRBV12-3 or TRBV12-4 to TRBJ2-3, with D tentatively TRBD2 (5 bases). This CDR3 region has 13 residues. V lost 5 bases and J 7 bases, leaving 13 bases between the germline ends. The CDR3 sequence: CASSRDREHTQYF. The CDR3 DNA sequence: TGTGCCAGCAGTCGCGACCGGGAACATACGCAGTATTTT.

The sample holds many counts of this clonotype. This chain connects TRBV3-1 to TRBJ2-1; D perhaps matches TRBD1 (6 bases). The CDR3 is made up of 13 amino acids. V dropped 1 base and J dropped 15 bases, with 16 bases sitting between them. Germline assignment: CDR1 LGHDT and CDR2 YNNKEL (reference sequence). The CDR3 sequence: CASSQGRDRYTFF. In DNA, the CDR3 is TGTGCCAGCAGCCAAGGAAGAGACAGGTACACGTTCTTC.

This clonotype was seen ten or more times. The chain couples TRBV5-1 to TRBJ1-2, with unresolved D. The germline V gene encodes CDR1 SGHRS and CDR2 YFSETQ. The CDR3 is 13 amino acids. Trimming pared 0 bases from V and 2 bases from J, leaving 5 bases between. The CDR3 reads CASSLGQNYGYTF. CDR3 DNA sequence: TGCGCCAGCAGCTTGGGCCAGAACTATGGCTACACCTTC.

This clonotype has ten or more counts. V usage is TRBV5-4 and J usage is TRBJ1-1, with D hard to call. The ends were cut back, 0 bases at V and 1 base at J, with 7 bases in the middle. Germline V lookup: CDR1 SGHNT, CDR2 YYREEE (reference sequence). This CDR3 is built from 14 residues. CDR3 sequence (DNA): TGTGCCAGCAGCTTGGACGGAACGAACACTGAAGCTTTCTTT. As protein: CASSLDGTNTEAFF.

The chain joins TRBV15 to TRBJ1-5, with D perhaps matching TRBD1 (6 bases). The germline V and J ends were trimmed by 5 bases and 2 bases, with 10 bases remaining between them. This CDR3 spans 14 amino acids. CDR1 and CDR2 from the germline V gene are LNHNV and YYDKDF (reference sequence). CDR3 bases: TGTGCCACCAGCGAACAGGGTGGCAATCAGCCCCAGCATTTT. Its protein is CATSEQGGNQPQHF. The whole variable domain, remainder taken from reference TRBV15 and TRBJ1-5, is DAMVIQNPRYQVTQFGKPVTLSCSQTLNHNVMYWYQQKSSQAPKLLFHYYDKDFNNEADTPDNFQSRRPNTSFCFLDIRSPGLGDTAMYLCATSEQGGNQPQHFGDGTRLSIL.

About this clonotype: Just one base apart from a much larger clone, this may be a read error. The chain recombines TRBV6-4 with TRBJ1-6; D might be TRBD1 (6 bases). The length of the CDR3 is 13 residues. Trimming pared 5 bases from V and 10 bases from J, leaving 12 bases between. The germline CDR1 and CDR2 sequences are MRHNA and SNTAGT. In nucleotides, the CDR3 is TGTGCCAGCAGTAGGTACAGGGAATCACCCCTCCACTTT. Translation: CASSRYRESPLHF.

There are a few counts of this clonotype. The chain links TRBV12-3 or TRBV12-4 to TRBJ1-1; D is possibly TRBD1 (5 bases). Trimming took off 5 bases at V and 4 bases at J, with 14 bases between the two ends. This CDR3 spans 14 amino acids. CDR3 sequence (DNA): TGTGCCAGCAGTGCTCCCGGGGGATCCACTGAAGCTTTCTTT. Amino acid sequence: CASSAPGGSTEAFF.

This clonotype was counted ten times or more. The chain couples TRBV10-2 to TRBJ1-5, with D unresolved. Germline V gene data show CDR1 as WSHSY and CDR2 as SAAADI. This CDR3 has 12 residues. V was trimmed by 3 bases and J by 4 bases, leaving 4 bases between them. The CDR3 loop reads CASSDGNQPQHF. The DNA for the CDR3 is TGCGCCAGCAGTGACGGGAATCAGCCCCAGCATTTT.

The rearrangement links TRBV12-3 or TRBV12-4 to TRBJ2-2, with a tentative D call TRBD1 (6 bases). The V end lost 4 bases, the J end lost 0 bases, and 12 bases lay between the germline ends. The CDR3 extends over 16 amino acids. CDR3 sequence reads: CASSSARGPNTGELFF. The CDR3 region has the DNA TGTGCCAGCAGTTCGGCCAGGGGCCCGAACACCGGGGAGCTGTTTTTT.

This clonotype was seen a handful of times. CDR3 coding DNA: TGCGCCAGCAGCACGGACGGACCACACAATGAGCAGTTCTTC. Its translation is CASSTDGPHNEQFF. The chain employs TRBV5-1 and TRBJ2-1; D unresolved. V was trimmed by 4 bases and J by 5 bases, leaving 13 bases between them. Germline V gene data show CDR1 as SGHRS and CDR2 as YFSETQ. CDR3 length: 14 amino acids. Supplemented by reference TRBV5-1 and TRBJ2-1, the full variable domain reads KAGVTQTPRYLIKTRGQQVTLSCSPISGHRSVSWYQQTPGQGLQFLFEYFSETQRNKGNFPGRFSGRQFSNSRSEMNVSTLELGDSALYLCASSTDGPHNEQFFGPGTRLTVL.

This clonotype was picked up a small number of times. The rearrangement links TRBV11-2 to TRBJ2-1; 16 nucleotides align to TRBD2. The CDR3 is made up of 21 amino acids. After removal of 4 bases from V and 9 bases from J, the junction contained 21 bases not matched to a gene. Germline V CDR1 and CDR2: SGHAT, FQNNGV. The CDR3 region is CASSSRPPGLAGGPRSPEQFF. The CDR3 nucleotides read TGTGCCAGCAGCTCCAGACCCCCGGGACTAGCGGGGGGGCCACGGAGTCCTGAGCAGTTCTTC.

To note about this clonotype: Sequence at one end of the junction differs from germline and may be a read error. J is TRBJ2-1 and V is TRBV7-9; D possibly corresponds to TRBD2 (5 bases). Per the germline V gene, CDR1 is SEHNR and CDR2 is FQNEAQ (reference sequence). This CDR3 spans 16 amino acids. The CDR3 is CANSRRTGLSYNEQFF. Here the CDR3 DNA reads TGTGCCAACAGCCGCCGGACTGGATTGTCCTACAATGAGCAGTTCTTC.

This clonotype was seen many times. The chain combines TRBV7-9 with TRBJ2-6, with TRBD1 as a possible D gene (6 bases). Germline V gene sequence: CDR1 SEHNR, CDR2 FQNEAQ (reference sequence). There are 15 residues in the CDR3. V was trimmed by 5 bases and J by 0 bases, leaving 8 bases between them. The CDR3: CASSRQVSGANVLTF. As DNA, the CDR3 is TGTGCCAGCAGCCGACAGGTCTCTGGGGCCAACGTCCTGACTTTC.

This clonotype occurred many times. V and J are TRBV18 and TRBJ2-7, with D unclear. V lost 2 bases and J lost 3, with 11 bases in between. The germline CDR1 and CDR2 sequences are KGHSH and LQKENI. The CDR3 consists of 14 residues. This CDR3 reads CASSPAAYYYEQYF. The CDR3 nucleotides read TGTGCCAGCTCACCAGCCGCGTATTACTACGAGCAGTACTTC.

This clonotype was recorded at least ten times. The chain combines TRBV24-1 with TRBJ1-4; maybe TRBD1 (6 bases). Trimming cost V 8 bases and J 3 bases, with 18 bases left between them. Per germline, CDR1 KGHDR and CDR2 SFDVKD. The CDR3 length is 16 residues. CDR3 sequence reads: CATTTPTGMPNEKLFF. The CDR3 DNA follows: TGTGCCACCACCACGCCCACAGGGATGCCTAATGAAAAACTGTTTTTT.